These 22 T cell receptor beta chains were sequenced from one sample in a study of T cell responses to AZD1222 COVID-19 vaccine. The assay was immunoSEQ multiplex PCR, and TCRdb's table has in-frame clones only and misses some. This sample has about 130,000 clones, with 93% found just once. Source: peripheral blood, taken on day 0 of AZD1222 vaccination. These receptor sequences come from an adult in good health.

The chain couples TRBV5-1 to TRBJ1-4; D is perhaps TRBD1 (5 bases). From germline, CDR1 is SGHRS and CDR2 YFSETQ. The CDR3 has 17 residues. V lost 0 bases, J lost 0 bases, and 12 bases lay in between. The CDR3, as DNA: TGCGCCAGCAGCTTGGATCCCCTGGGGCCAACTAATGAAAAACTGTTTTTT. It translates to CASSLDPLGPTNEKLFF.

The chain combines TRBV5-1 with TRBJ1-1, with D possibly matching TRBD1 (5 bases). This CDR3 has 15 residues. Germline CDR1 reads SGHRS; CDR2 reads YFSETQ. Trimming removed 4 bases at V and 5 bases at J, with 18 bases between. This CDR3 reads CASSPPSAGATEAFF. For the CDR3, the DNA is TGCGCCAGCAGCCCCCCAAGTGCCGGGGCTACTGAAGCTTTCTTT.

DNA for the CDR3: TGTGCCACTAAAAAACAGGGGCCCACTTTTCTTATCAATCAGCCCCAGCATTTT. Protein product: CATKKQGPTFLINQPQHF. V is TRBV19 and J is TRBJ1-5; 7 nucleotides line up with TRBD1. Losses at the gene ends were 10 bases for V and 3 bases for J; bases not matched to a gene: 21. Germline assignment: CDR1 LNHDA and CDR2 SQIVND (reference sequence). This CDR3 spans 18 amino acids.

This sequence joins TRBV6-5 and TRBJ2-2; 10 bases fit TRBD2. Germline V gene sequence: CDR1 MNHEY, CDR2 SVGAGI. The CDR3 consists of 16 residues. J gave up 6 bases and V 4 bases, and 8 bases lay outside the gene matches. The CDR3 here is CASSFPRAGGAGELFF. The CDR3 region has the DNA TGTGCCAGCAGTTTCCCCCGAGCGGGGGGGGCCGGGGAGCTGTTTTTT.

The chain recombines TRBV7-2 with TRBJ1-2; the D gene is possibly TRBD1 (5 bases). V lost 1 base and J lost 3, with 9 bases in between. Germline CDR1 and CDR2: SGHTA and FQGNSA. The CDR3 consists of 14 residues. Written as DNA, the CDR3 is TGTGCCAGCAGCTTAGAGACAGCCCACTATGGCTACACCTTC. It yields the protein CASSLETAHYGYTF.

The genes are TRBV6-1 and TRBJ1-5; 8 bases match TRBD1. V was pared by 4 bases and J by 0 bases, with 5 bases of the junction left unmatched. There are 16 residues in the CDR3. Germline CDR1 is MNHNS and CDR2 is SASEGT. The CDR3 region is CASSGRTGNSNQPQHF. The CDR3 nucleotides read TGTGCCAGCAGTGGTCGGACAGGGAATAGCAATCAGCCCCAGCATTTT.

In the case of this clone: One end of the junction does not line up with germline, which may come from a read error. The genes are TRBV12-3 or TRBV12-4 and TRBJ2-7; tentatively, D is TRBD2 (5 bases). The CDR3 is 12 residues long. In DNA, the CDR3 is TGTGCCAGCCCCCGGCGCGGTCTAGCCCCCTCCTTC. This gives the protein CASPRRGLAPSF.

Of note for this clone: An end of the junction does not agree with germline; a read error may underlie this. CDR3 DNA: TGTGCCAGTAGTACCCCTACAGCGTTCTCCCACGAGCAGTACTTC. Translated: CASSTPTAFSHEQYF. The chain joins TRBV19 to TRBJ2-7; D ambiguous. Germline CDR1 reads LNHDA; CDR2 reads SQIVND (reference sequence). The CDR3 is 15 residues long.

V and J are TRBV7-6 and TRBJ2-7; D perhaps matches TRBD2 (5 bases). The germline gives CDR1 SGHVS, CDR2 FNYEAQ. Between the trimmed V and J ends, which lost 5 bases and 3 bases, there was a span of 17 bases. The CDR3 loop spans 15 amino acids. CDR3: CASSQASGKVYEQYF. The DNA of the CDR3 is TGTGCCAGCAGCCAGGCCTCCGGGAAGGTCTACGAGCAGTACTTC.

V and J are TRBV6-2 or TRBV6-3 and TRBJ1-2; D unclear. The CDR3 consists of 14 residues. V lost 6 bases, J lost 8 bases, and 19 bases lay in between. CDR1 and CDR2 (germline): MNHEY, SVGEGT. CDR3 in amino acids: CASSPAGWFHGYTF. DNA for the CDR3: TGTGCCAGCAGCCCGGCTGGGTGGTTCCACGGCTACACCTTC.

J is TRBJ2-1 and V is TRBV27; perhaps D is TRBD1 or TRBD2 (6 bases each). From germline, CDR1 is MNHEY and CDR2 SMNVEV (reference sequence). The CDR3 extends over 16 amino acids. V lost 2 bases, J lost 7 bases, and 18 bases lay in between. In DNA, the CDR3 is TGTGCCAGCAGTTTAGAAGGAGGGGGGTACTCAAATGAGCAGTTCTTC. This codes for CASSLEGGGYSNEQFF.

This chain links TRBV5-4 with TRBJ2-3; no definite D call. The CDR3 length is 14 residues. V was shortened by 4 bases and J by 0 bases, with 9 bases between the two germline ends. The V gene's germline CDR1 is SGHNT and CDR2 YYREEE (reference sequence). The CDR3 DNA is TGTGCCAGCAGCGGAAAACATAGCACAGATACGCAGTATTTT. Its translation: CASSGKHSTDTQYF.

J is TRBJ1-4 and V is TRBV2, with no clear D. Germline V lookup: CDR1 SNHLY, CDR2 FYNNEI. This CDR3 spans 15 amino acids. V was clipped by 6 bases and J by 6 bases, with 17 bases between them. The CDR3 DNA is TGTGCCAGCAGCCCTTTAGATGAGCGTTATGAAAAACTGTTTTTT. This gives the protein CASSPLDERYEKLFF.

This chain links TRBV6-5 with TRBJ1-2, with D possibly matching TRBD1 (5 bases). The CDR3 length is 14 residues. Between the trimmed V and J ends, which lost 4 bases and 8 bases, there was a span of 17 bases. From germline, CDR1 is MNHEY and CDR2 SVGAGI. This chain's CDR3 is CASSSGTPDRGYTF. The CDR3 DNA sequence: TGTGCCAGCAGTTCCGGGACCCCTGACCGGGGCTACACCTTC.

V and J are TRBV7-8 and TRBJ1-2; D possibly corresponds to TRBD1 (5 bases). The CDR3 runs to 15 residues. Looked up from germline, CDR1 is SGHVS and CDR2 is FQNEAQ. V gave up 0 bases and J gave up 5 bases, with 13 bases separating them. The CDR3 loop is CASSLAATRGYGYTF. CDR3 nucleotides: TGTGCCAGCAGCTTAGCGGCCACCCGGGGGTATGGCTACACCTTC.

CDR3 nucleotide sequence: TGCGCCAGCAGTGCGGGGGCCGGACTAGCGGGTACCTACGAGCAGTACTTC. It translates to CASSAGAGLAGTYEQYF. The gene calls are TRBV10-1 and TRBJ2-7; 11 bases are a match to TRBD2. The CDR3 spans 17 residues. CDR1 is WNHNN, CDR2 SYGVQD, per germline (reference sequence). Trimming at V came to 4 bases and at J to 2 bases, leaving 10 bases not matched to a gene.

The chain has TRBV28 and TRBJ2-7; D might be TRBD1 or TRBD2, each matching 6 bases. The CDR3 length is 15 residues. CDR1 is MDHEN and CDR2 is SYDVKM in the germline V gene. Trimming shortened V by 5 bases and J by 1 base, and 15 bases separated the two germline ends. The CDR3 DNA reads as TGTGCCAGCAGTCGCGTCGGGGGCCCTTCCTACGAGCAGTACTTC. Amino acid sequence: CASSRVGGPSYEQYF.

The genes are TRBV9 and TRBJ2-5; D may be TRBD1 (5 bases). The V end lost 0 bases, the J end lost 5 bases, and 17 bases lay between the germline ends. CDR3 length: 16 amino acids. CDR1 and CDR2 (germline): SGDLS, YYNGEE. The chain's CDR3 is CASSVVQGEDGETQYF. CDR3 coding DNA: TGTGCCAGCAGCGTAGTCCAGGGCGAGGATGGGGAGACCCAGTACTTC.

The chain has TRBV7-9 and TRBJ1-1; D call uncertain. CDR1 is SEHNR, CDR2 FQNEAQ, per germline (reference sequence). The CDR3 totals 12 residues. The V end was cut by 1 base, the J end by 11 bases, with 11 bases between. CDR3 sequence (DNA): TGTGCCAGCAGCTTAGTAGAAGGGTACGCTTTCTTT. Translation gives CASSLVEGYAFF.

The chain has TRBV5-1 and TRBJ1-6; unclear D gene. The V end was cut by 0 bases, the J end by 7 bases, with 5 bases between. Germline V gives CDR1 SGHRS, CDR2 YFSETQ. The CDR3 has 13 amino acids. For the CDR3, the DNA is TGCGCCAGCAGCTTGGGTATCAATTCACCCCTCCACTTT. It translates to CASSLGINSPLHF.

V gene TRBV2 combines with J gene TRBJ2-7; 10 bases agree with TRBD1. Germline V CDR1 and CDR2: SNHLY, FYNNEI. This CDR3 is built from 15 residues. Germline trimming cut 6 bases from V and 1 base from J; bases unmatched to any gene: 6. The CDR3 sequence is CASSGQGDGSYEQYF. For the CDR3, the DNA is TGTGCCAGCAGCGGACAGGGGGATGGATCCTACGAGCAGTACTTC.

The chain recombines TRBV7-9 with TRBJ1-1; TRBD1 is a possible D gene (6 bases). Germline loops: CDR1 SEHNR, CDR2 FQNEAQ (reference sequence). V lost 7 bases and J 0 bases, leaving 18 bases between the germline ends. The CDR3 contains 16 residues. The CDR3 coding sequence is TGTGCCAGCAACACTGGAGGGGGGAGGGTGAACACTGAAGCTTTCTTT. Its protein is CASNTGGGRVNTEAFF.